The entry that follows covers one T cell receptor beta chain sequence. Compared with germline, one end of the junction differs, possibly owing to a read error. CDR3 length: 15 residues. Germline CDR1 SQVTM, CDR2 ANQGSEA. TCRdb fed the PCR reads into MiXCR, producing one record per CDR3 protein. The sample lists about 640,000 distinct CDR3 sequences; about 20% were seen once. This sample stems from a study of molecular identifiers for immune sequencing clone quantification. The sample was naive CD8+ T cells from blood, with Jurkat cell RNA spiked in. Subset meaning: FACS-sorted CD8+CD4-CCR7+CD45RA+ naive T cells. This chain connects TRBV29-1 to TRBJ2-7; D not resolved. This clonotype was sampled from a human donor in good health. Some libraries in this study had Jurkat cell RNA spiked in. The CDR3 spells CSAEDGRSETYEQYF. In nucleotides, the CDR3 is TGCAGCGCTGAAGATGGCCGCTCGGAAACCTACGAGCAGTACTTC.